This passage covers 9 T cell receptor beta chains from one sample sequenced in a study of T-cell reconstitution after alpha-beta-depleted transplantation in children. Unique molecular identifiers were incorporated into the prepared TCRbeta library. MiXCR, applied by TCRdb to the PCR reads, yields one record per CDR3 protein. The profile shows about 870,000 distinct CDR3 sequences, approximately 15% of them singletons. The source was PBMCs, mostly from graft donor cells, collected 360 days after TCRalphabeta/CD19-depleted stem cell transplant. The receptors shown here come from a male patient aged 10 to 17 who had a stem cell transplant for acute lymphoblastic leukemia, so the T cells may come from the graft donor.

In this sample, this clonotype turned up a few times. The chain is built from TRBV6-1 and TRBJ2-7; 7 bases fit TRBD1. Germline CDR1 and CDR2: MNHNS and SASEGT. J lost 0 bases, V lost 6 bases, and 8 bases had no gene match. There are 15 residues in the CDR3. The CDR3 reads CASRSLGQTSYEQYF. The CDR3 DNA sequence: TGTGCCAGCAGGTCCCTGGGACAGACCTCCTACGAGCAGTACTTC.

In its sample, this clonotype was seen a few times. The rearrangement uses TRBV20-1 and TRBJ2-7; weak D call: TRBD2 (6 bases). Trimming cost V 0 bases and J 3 bases, with 12 bases left between them. The CDR3 is 14 amino acids. CDR1 is DFQATT and CDR2 is SNEGSKA in the germline V gene (reference sequence). In nucleotides, the CDR3 is TGCAGTGCTAGAGACCGGGACTTCCACTACGAGCAGTACTTC. This gives the protein CSARDRDFHYEQYF.

This clonotype has a handful of counts. The chain combines TRBV4-1 with TRBJ2-2; tentative D call: TRBD1 (6 bases). The germline V gene has CDR1 MGHRA and CDR2 YSYEKL. The CDR3 is made up of 16 amino acids. Trimming removed 1 base from V and 5 bases from J, with 14 bases in between. CDR3 protein: CASSQVPGVGTGELFF. DNA for the CDR3: TGCGCCAGCAGCCAAGTACCAGGGGTAGGGACCGGGGAGCTGTTTTTT.

The genes are TRBV2 and TRBJ2-3; 7 bases are a match to TRBD2. J was trimmed by 3 bases and V by 8 bases; bases with no gene match: 17. CDR3 size: 17 residues. Germline V CDR1 and CDR2: SNHLY, FYNNEI. The CDR3 coding sequence is TGTGCCAGCTGCCAAAGACTAGGACTAGATTGGACAGATACGCAGTATTTT. This encodes CASCQRLGLDWTDTQYF.

This chain connects TRBV19 to TRBJ2-1; 7 nucleotides match TRBD1. V lost 6 bases to trimming and J lost 6 bases; unmatched junction nucleotides: 5. CDR1 and CDR2 from the germline V gene are LNHDA and SQIVND (reference sequence). CDR3 length: 13 residues. CDR3 coding DNA: TGTGCCAGTAGGACAGGGAAAGTCAATGAGCAGTTCTTC. It translates to CASRTGKVNEQFF.

The table lists this clonotype with a few counts. This chain joins TRBV15 and TRBJ2-5; 11 positions match TRBD2. Germline lookup yields CDR1 LNHNV and CDR2 YYDKDF (reference sequence). After removal of 0 bases from V and 3 bases from J, the junction contained 9 bases not matched to a gene. The length of the CDR3 is 18 residues. CDR3 nucleotides: TGTGCCACCAGCAGAGATCCCGGACTAGCGGGCCCGAAAGAGACCCAGTACTTC. Protein product: CATSRDPGLAGPKETQYF.

This chain joins TRBV6-1 and TRBJ1-5; a weak D match, TRBD1 (5 bases). Germline V gene data show CDR1 as MNHNS and CDR2 as SASEGT. V was shortened by 8 bases and J by 5 bases, with 16 bases between the two germline ends. The CDR3 extends over 14 amino acids. The CDR3 DNA follows: TGTGCCAGCCACGGCCAGGCGGGGCATCAGCCCCAGCATTTT. Its protein is CASHGQAGHQPQHF.

This clonotype was counted at least ten times. This chain links TRBV20-1 with TRBJ2-1, with a weak D call TRBD2 (6 bases). Per the germline V gene, CDR1 is DFQATT and CDR2 is SNEGSKA (reference sequence). Trimming stripped 5 bases from V and 9 bases from J, with 8 bases between. The length of the CDR3 is 10 residues. CDR3 residues: CSALASEQFF. Here the CDR3 DNA reads TGCAGTGCTCTAGCGAGTGAGCAGTTCTTC.

This clonotype was seen a few times. The chain uses TRBV5-1 and TRBJ1-2, with no clear D. This CDR3 has 15 amino acids. Germline CDR1 and CDR2: SGHRS and YFSETQ. Between the trimmed V and J ends, which lost 6 bases and 7 bases, there was a span of 22 bases. The CDR3 reads CASTGNLPAIGGYTF. As DNA, the CDR3 is TGCGCCAGCACCGGGAATCTCCCTGCGATCGGTGGCTACACCTTC.